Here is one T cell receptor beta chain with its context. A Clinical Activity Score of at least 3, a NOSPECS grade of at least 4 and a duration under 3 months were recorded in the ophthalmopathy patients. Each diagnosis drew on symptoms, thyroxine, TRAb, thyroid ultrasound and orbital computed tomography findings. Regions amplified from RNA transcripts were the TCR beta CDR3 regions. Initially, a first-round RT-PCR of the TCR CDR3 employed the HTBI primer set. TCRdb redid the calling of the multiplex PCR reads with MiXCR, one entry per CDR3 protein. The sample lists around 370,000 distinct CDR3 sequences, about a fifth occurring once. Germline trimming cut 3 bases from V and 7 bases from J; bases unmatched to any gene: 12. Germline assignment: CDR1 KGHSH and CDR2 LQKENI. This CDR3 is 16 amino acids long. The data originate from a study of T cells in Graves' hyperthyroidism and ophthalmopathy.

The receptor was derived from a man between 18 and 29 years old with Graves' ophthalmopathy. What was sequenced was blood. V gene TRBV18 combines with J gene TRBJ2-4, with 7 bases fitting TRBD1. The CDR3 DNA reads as TGTGCCAGCTCACCCCAACTAGAAACAGGGGACAACATTCAGTACTTC. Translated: CASSPQLETGDNIQYF.